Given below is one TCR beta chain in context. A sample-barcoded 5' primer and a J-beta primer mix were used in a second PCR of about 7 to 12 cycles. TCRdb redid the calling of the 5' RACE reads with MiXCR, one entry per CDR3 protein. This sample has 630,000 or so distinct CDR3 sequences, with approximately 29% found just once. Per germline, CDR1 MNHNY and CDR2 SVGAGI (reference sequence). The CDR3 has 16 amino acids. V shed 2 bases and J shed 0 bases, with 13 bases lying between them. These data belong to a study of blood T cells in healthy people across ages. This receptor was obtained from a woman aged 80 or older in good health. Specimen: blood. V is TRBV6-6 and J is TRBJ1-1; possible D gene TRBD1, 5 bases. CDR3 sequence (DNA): TGTGCCAGCAGTTACACGTTGCAGGGCTTGAACACTGAAGCTTTCTTT. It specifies CASSYTLQGLNTEAFF.